This TCR beta chain stems from a study of blood T cell repertoires in COVID-19. Looking at the study overall: Sites across the United States, Italy and Spain contributed samples from acute and convalescent COVID-19. T cells, B-cell-depleted T cells, or PBMCs provided the cDNA or gDNA that served as material.

In the source study's methods: Reference gene primer amplification gave nucleated cell count estimates. The assay was immunoSEQ multiplex PCR, and TCRdb's table has in-frame clones only and misses some. V and J calls and clone size are given by that table; D and trimming were obtained from the DNA. The data contain a few hundred thousand clones, nearly 90% of them seen just once; the ten biggest clones take up 3.5% to 5%. The CDR3 spans 13 residues. Per germline, CDR1 SGHRS and CDR2 YFSETQ. Trimming stripped 7 bases from V and 5 bases from J, with 13 bases between. This chain uses TRBV5-1 with TRBJ2-1, with a tentative D call TRBD2 (6 bases). The sequenced sample consisted of peripheral blood. This clonotype was obtained from a woman aged 40 to 50 who had recovered from COVID-19. In nucleotides, the CDR3 is TGCGCCAGCTCTGCGGGGCCCGACAATGAGCAGTTCTTC. It specifies CASSAGPDNEQFF.